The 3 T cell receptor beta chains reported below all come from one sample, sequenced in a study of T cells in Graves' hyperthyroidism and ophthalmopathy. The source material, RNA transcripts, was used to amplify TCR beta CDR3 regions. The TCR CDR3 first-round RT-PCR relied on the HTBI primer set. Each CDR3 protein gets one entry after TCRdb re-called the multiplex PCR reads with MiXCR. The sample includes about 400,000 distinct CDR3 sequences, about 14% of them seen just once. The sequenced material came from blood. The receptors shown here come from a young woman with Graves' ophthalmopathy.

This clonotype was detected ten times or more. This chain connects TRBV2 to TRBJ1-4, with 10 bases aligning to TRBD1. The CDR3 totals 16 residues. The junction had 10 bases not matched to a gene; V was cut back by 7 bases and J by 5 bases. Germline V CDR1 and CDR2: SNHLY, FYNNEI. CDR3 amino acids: CASMREPGQGNEKLFF. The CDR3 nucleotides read TGTGCCAGCATGAGAGAACCGGGACAGGGGAATGAAAAACTGTTTTTT.

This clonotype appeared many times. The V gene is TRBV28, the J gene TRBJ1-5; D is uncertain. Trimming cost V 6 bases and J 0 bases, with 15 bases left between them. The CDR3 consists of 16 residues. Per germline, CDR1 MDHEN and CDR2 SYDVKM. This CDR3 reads CASSPPETYSNQPQHF. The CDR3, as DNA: TGTGCCAGCAGCCCGCCTGAGACCTATAGCAATCAGCCCCAGCATTTT.

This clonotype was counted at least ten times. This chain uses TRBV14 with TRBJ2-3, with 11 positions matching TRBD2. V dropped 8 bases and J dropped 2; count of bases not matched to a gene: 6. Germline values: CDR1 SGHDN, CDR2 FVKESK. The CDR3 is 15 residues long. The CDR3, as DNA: TGTGCCAGCTCTAGCGGGGGGATCTACACAGATACGCAGTATTTT. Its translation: CASSSGGIYTDTQYF.